Each of the 24 T cell receptor beta chains below was sequenced from the same sample in a study of monozygotic twins with cystic fibrosis. Libraries were prepared by immunoSEQ multiplex PCR; TCRdb keeps only in-frame clonotypes and omits some of them. Among about 20,000 clones listed, almost 97% were seen once. Sample: blood. These receptors came from a girl aged 2 to 9 with cystic fibrosis.

V gene TRBV19 combines with J gene TRBJ1-2, with 9 bases that match TRBD1. Germline trimming cut 3 bases from V and 10 bases from J; bases unmatched to any gene: 6. The CDR3 has 13 amino acids. The germline CDR1 and CDR2 sequences are LNHDA and SQIVND (reference sequence). The CDR3 DNA is TGTGCCAGTAGTATCTCGACAGGGGGTCCCTACACCTTC. Translation: CASSISTGGPYTF.

The V and J genes are TRBV18 and TRBJ1-2; D is unclear. Between the trimmed V and J ends, which lost 4 bases and 0 bases, there was a span of 9 bases. CDR3 length: 14 residues. Per germline, CDR1 KGHSH and CDR2 LQKENI. The CDR3 loop is CASSHVRPNYGYTF. The CDR3 nucleotides read TGTGCCAGCTCACACGTCAGACCTAACTATGGCTACACCTTC.

The CDR3 loop reads CASGSGGGISNQPQHF. CDR3 nucleotide sequence: TGTGCCAGCGGCTCCGGGGGGGGCATAAGCAATCAGCCCCAGCATTTT. The chain combines TRBV7-8 with TRBJ1-5, with a tentative D call TRBD1 (6 bases). This CDR3 spans 16 amino acids. The germline V gene has CDR1 SGHVS and CDR2 FQNEAQ. The germline V and J ends were trimmed by 8 bases and 1 base, with 18 bases remaining between them.

V and J are TRBV9 and TRBJ2-1; 9 positions agree with TRBD2. Trimming at V came to 2 bases and at J to 7 bases, leaving 4 bases not matched to a gene. The germline V gene has CDR1 SGDLS and CDR2 YYNGEE. The CDR3 extends over 14 amino acids. In DNA, the CDR3 is TGTGCCAGCAGCGTGCGCGGGGGGGTTAATGAGCAGTTCTTC. It codes for CASSVRGGVNEQFF.

The chain links TRBV5-3 to TRBJ2-3; 10 bases agree with TRBD2. TRBV5-3 is designated an ORF whose function remains uncertain. V was pared by 8 bases and J by 1 base, with 4 bases of the junction left unmatched. The CDR3 is 14 residues long. The CDR3 region has the DNA TGTGCCAGGGACGGGACTAGCGGCACAGATACGCAGTATTTT. This sequence encodes CARDGTSGTDTQYF.

This clone was seen once. The chain recombines TRBV5-6 with TRBJ2-5, with D unclear. The length of the CDR3 is 15 residues. Trimming left V 0 bases short and J 5 bases short, with 14 bases between. Germline-derived CDR1 and CDR2 are SGHDT and YYEEEE. Here the CDR3 reads CASSLGGLQGETQYF. For the CDR3, the DNA is TGTGCCAGCAGCTTGGGCGGCCTTCAAGGGGAGACCCAGTACTTC.

This rearrangement joins TRBV6-5 to TRBJ1-5, with D unclear. The CDR3 totals 15 residues. Germline values: CDR1 MNHEY, CDR2 SVGAGI. Trimming removed 2 bases at V and 2 bases at J, with 10 bases between. The DNA for the CDR3 is TGTGCCAGCAGTTACGGGCCTGGGGGCAATCAGCCCCAGCATTTT. It encodes CASSYGPGGNQPQHF.

The rearrangement uses TRBV30 and TRBJ1-6; TRBD1 might be the D (5 bases). Trimming left V 2 bases short and J 3 bases short, with 17 bases between. There are 17 residues in the CDR3. Germline V CDR1 and CDR2: GTSNPN, SVGIG (reference sequence). The CDR3 DNA reads TGTGCCTGGAGTACAGCTCGGGGCCGGAACTATAATTCACCCCTCCACTTT. As protein: CAWSTARGRNYNSPLHF.

CDR3 region: CASRAGQKGETQYF. The CDR3, as DNA: TGTGCCAGCAGGGCGGGCCAAAAAGGGGAGACCCAGTACTTC. This chain uses TRBV6-5 with TRBJ2-5; weak D call: TRBD2 (5 bases). Looked up from germline, CDR1 is MNHEY and CDR2 is SVGAGI. The ends were cut back, 6 bases at V and 5 bases at J, with 16 bases in the middle. The CDR3 is 14 amino acids.

This clone showed up just once. CDR3: CASSLGLAGVYEQYF. In DNA, the CDR3 is TGTGCCAGCAGCCTGGGACTAGCGGGAGTTTACGAGCAGTACTTC. V usage is TRBV14 and J usage is TRBJ2-7, with TRBD2 identical over 14 bases. The CDR3 contains 15 residues. V lost 4 bases, J lost 4 bases, and 3 bases stayed unmatched. Germline lookup yields CDR1 SGHDN and CDR2 FVKESK. Full variable domain (outside the CDR3, taken from reference TRBV14 and TRBJ2-7): EAGVTQFPSHSVIEKGQTVTLRCDPISGHDNLYWYRRVMGKEIKFLLHFVKESKQDESGMPNNRFLAERTGGTYSTLKVQPAELEDSGVYFCASSLGLAGVYEQYFGPGTRLTVT.

This chain connects TRBV19 to TRBJ2-7; no clear D gene. Trimming left V 0 bases short and J 2 bases short, with 14 bases between. The germline V gene has CDR1 LNHDA and CDR2 SQIVND (reference sequence). This CDR3 has 16 amino acids. CDR3 sequence (DNA): TGTGCCAGTAGTATAGATAGATTCAGGCCAACCTACGAGCAGTACTTC. This gives the protein CASSIDRFRPTYEQYF.

The chain uses TRBV18 and TRBJ1-1; D not resolved. Germline values: CDR1 KGHSH, CDR2 LQKENI. The CDR3 is made up of 17 amino acids. Deletions cut 6 bases from V and 1 base from J, with 21 bases between. CDR3 DNA: TGTGCCAGCTCCCCCGTCGCGGGGTCTGGGAGGAACACTGAAGCTTTCTTT. It encodes CASSPVAGSGRNTEAFF. The variable domain in full, completed from reference TRBV18 and TRBJ1-1, reads NAGVMQNPRHLVRRRGQEARLRCSPMKGHSHVYWYRQLPEEGLKFMVYLQKENIIDESGMPKERFSAEFPKEGPSILRIQQVVRGDSAAYFCASSPVAGSGRNTEAFFGQGTRLTVV.

This chain joins TRBV6-6 and TRBJ2-3, with unresolved D. CDR1 is MNHNY, CDR2 SVGAGI, per germline (reference sequence). The CDR3 runs 12 residues. Trimming pared 5 bases from V and 7 bases from J, leaving 10 bases between. The CDR3 sequence is CASSPVVNTQYF. CDR3 coding DNA: TGTGCCAGCAGTCCGGTAGTGAATACGCAGTATTTT.

The chain links TRBV29-1 to TRBJ2-5, with D perhaps TRBD2 (5 bases). The CDR3 length is 14 residues. Germline-derived CDR1 and CDR2 are SQVTM and ANQGSEA. The V and J ends lost 6 bases and 0 bases respectively, with 14 bases between them. CDR3 region: CSVPPPGYQETQYF. CDR3 DNA sequence: TGCAGCGTCCCCCCTCCGGGGTACCAAGAGACCCAGTACTTC.

This chain links TRBV6-5 with TRBJ2-7; 7 bases line up with TRBD1. Per the germline V gene, CDR1 is MNHEY and CDR2 is SVGAGI. V gave up 2 bases and J gave up 4 bases; unmatched junction bases: 8. The CDR3 is 15 residues long. The CDR3 DNA reads TGTGCCAGCAGTTACATAGGGGGCGAGGCTTACGAGCAGTACTTC. Amino acids: CASSYIGGEAYEQYF.

The chain employs TRBV6-5 and TRBJ1-4; D is possibly TRBD1 (6 bases). The CDR3 has 15 amino acids. Trimming left V 6 bases short and J 7 bases short, with 18 bases between. Germline V gives CDR1 MNHEY, CDR2 SVGAGI. In nucleotides, the CDR3 is TGTGCCAGCAGCCGTTTGGGGGCGTTGAGTGAAAAACTGTTTTTT. Translation gives CASSRLGALSEKLFF.

The rearrangement joins TRBV5-4 to TRBJ1-6, with unresolved D. CDR1 and CDR2 from the germline V gene are SGHNT and YYREEE (reference sequence). V was trimmed by 0 bases and J by 9 bases, leaving 10 bases between them. The CDR3 is made up of 14 amino acids. The CDR3 DNA follows: TGTGCCAGCAGCTTGGGTCTCGGAGGTTCACCCCTCCACTTT. Its protein is CASSLGLGGSPLHF.

The V and J genes are TRBV29-1 and TRBJ1-4, with no clear D. The V gene lost 1 base and the J gene lost 8 bases, with 17 bases spanning the gap. Germline V CDR1 and CDR2: SQVTM, ANQGSEA. CDR3 size: 15 residues. The CDR3 is CSVEVIGKGGEKLFF. CDR3 in DNA: TGCAGCGTTGAAGTCATAGGGAAAGGAGGGGAAAAACTGTTTTTT.

V is TRBV9 and J is TRBJ1-2; TRBD1 matches 8 bases. Germline V gene lookup returns CDR1 SGDLS and CDR2 YYNGEE. The V segment lost 0 bases and the J segment 5 bases; nucleotides outside the gene matches: 9. The CDR3 runs to 16 residues. CDR3: CASSVGTGTGLYGYTF. The CDR3 region has the DNA TGTGCCAGCAGCGTAGGGACCGGGACAGGTCTATATGGCTACACCTTC.

This clone was detected once. CDR3: CASSLGGLAFQYF. In DNA, the CDR3 is TGTGCCAGCAGCTTGGGGGGATTGGCGTTCCAGTACTTC. The chain has TRBV5-6 and TRBJ2-5, with D hard to call. Germline assignment: CDR1 SGHDT and CDR2 YYEEEE. The V end was cut by 0 bases, the J end by 10 bases, with 13 bases between. The length of the CDR3 is 13 residues.

The V and J genes are TRBV7-2 and TRBJ2-2, with unresolved D. The length of the CDR3 is 13 residues. Trimming shortened V by 4 bases and J by 0 bases, and 3 bases separated the two germline ends. Per germline, CDR1 SGHTA and CDR2 FQGNSA. The DNA of the CDR3 is TGTGCCAGCAGCTCTACGAACACCGGGGAGCTGTTTTTT. Amino acid sequence: CASSSTNTGELFF.

Note on this clone: The limits of the CDR3 on the DNA are not certain, so only TCRdb's listed CDR3 is given. This chain links TRBV5-4 with TRBJ1-6. Germline-derived CDR1 and CDR2 are SGHNT and YYREEE (reference sequence). The CDR3 numbers 16 amino acids, ends counted. The CDR3 here is CASSPAFGADSSPLHF.

The genes are TRBV4-2 and TRBJ1-1, with D maybe TRBD1 (5 bases). The CDR3 length is 14 residues. The germline V gene has CDR1 LGHNA and CDR2 YNFKEQ. The ends were cut back, 4 bases at V and 0 bases at J, with 9 bases in the middle. The CDR3, as DNA: TGTGCCAGCAGCCCGGGGCTCTTGAACACTGAAGCTTTCTTT. Protein sequence: CASSPGLLNTEAFF.

This clone is a singleton in its sample. The chain links TRBV7-7 to TRBJ2-5; a weak D match, TRBD1 (5 bases). Per germline, CDR1 SSHAT and CDR2 FNYEAQ (reference sequence). The CDR3 has 16 amino acids. Trimming stripped 2 bases from V and 0 bases from J, with 13 bases between. The CDR3 here is CASSLKWGEYQETQYF. As DNA, the CDR3 is TGTGCCAGCAGCTTAAAGTGGGGCGAGTACCAAGAGACCCAGTACTTC.